This TCR beta chain was profiled in a study of blood T cell repertoires in COVID-19 (dated by TCRdb to the early 2020s). About the full investigation: Collaborator samples came from the United States, Italy and Spain and covered acute and convalescent phases of COVID-19. A freely available public database, intended as a resource for researchers studying the immune response to SARS-CoV-2, is where the repertoires were released. Samples were obtained from the ongoing ImmuneRACE study (first 160 participants) and from about 1,300 subjects provided by 6 global collaborators. Where available, HLA class I and class II types were taken from metadata supplied by the sample provider and were not determined by assay-based typing. The prospective study material was composed of cDNA or gDNA derived from T cells, B-cell-depleted T cells, or PBMCs. A de-identified subject ID, COVID-19 status, age in years and sex were almost always included in the sample metadata. Subjects who had been exposed to COVID-19, were actively infected with it, or had recovered from it provided the deeply sampled blood TCRbeta repertoires that made up the dataset.

TCRbeta CDR3 regions were amplified from genomic DNA by means of the immunoSEQ Assay, a bias-controlled multiplex PCR. Per the original workflow: Nucleated cell counts per sample were estimated from amplification of reference gene primers within the assay. To quantify the absolute abundance of each unique TCRbeta CDR3 rearrangement, sequence reads were collapsed and filtered. For each sample, productive Simpson clonality was calculated by taking the square root of Simpson's diversity index across productive rearrangements. This immuneACCESS table, as held by TCRdb, lists in-frame sequences with V and J called but not all clones. Of the missing ones, under half trace to an unresolved V gene in checked studies; the others have no known cause. The V and J calls and clone size are taken from that table; D and trimming were inferred from the DNA. This sample gives under 200,000 clones in total; approximately 83% of them show up just once. The ten largest clones take up approximately 2.4% of the sample.

Measured from the cysteine to the phenylalanine, the CDR3 is 14 residues long. The only DNA kept is the CDR3, 42 bases in frame from the first base. Collaborating institutions collected whole blood in K2EDTA tubes following their own protocols. For TCRbeta analysis, collaborators shipped samples in one of three forms: frozen whole blood, isolated PBMCs, or DNA extracted from either of those sample types. To note about this clone: The antigen it binds to is not known. Nothing much larger sits one base from this clone, and base qualities are not available.

General study outcomes and caveats: The quantity of clinical and demographic metadata differed by source and by participant and was supplied without curation.

Sequences were obtained from peripheral blood. The receptor was derived from a human donor with acute or convalescent COVID-19. The donor label of this sample is uncertain. The chain is made from TRBV21-1 and TRBJ1-6; the table assigns TRBD1, which was not confirmed against the DNA. TRBV21-1 is listed as a pseudogene. The bases read TGTGCCAGCAGCCCCCGGGGACAGAATTCACCCCTCCACTTT. Its amino acids are CASSPRGQNSPLHF.